This T cell receptor beta chain is drawn from a study of CD8 T cells in ankylosing spondylitis. TCRdb re-called the 5' RACE reads with MiXCR, one entry per CDR3 protein. The repertoire consists of roughly 180,000 distinct CDR3 sequences, with 10% to 15% occurring once and the leading ten covering about 11%. The table lists this clonotype with a few counts. Its antigen remains unknown. Study conclusions and caveats: One TCR beta motif, made up of fewer than 10 highly homologous variants, appeared characteristic of ankylosing spondylitis blood. Certain motif variants had earlier appeared in reactive arthritis synovial fluid and blood. Clones linked with disease were CD8+ and fairly uncommon in the peripheral blood. Matched ankylosing spondylitis synovial fluid reportedly showed significant enrichment of disease-linked clones.

Germline V lookup: CDR1 SGHTA, CDR2 FQGNSA. The CDR3 extends over 16 amino acids. The V end was cut by 6 bases, the J end by 6 bases, with 24 bases between. J is TRBJ2-7 and V is TRBV7-2; possible D gene TRBD2, 6 bases. The source is a female donor with ankylosing spondylitis or in good health (not recorded which). The sequenced sample consisted of blood, either unsorted or a sorted T cell fraction (not recorded which). The CDR3 loop is CASRLGGADPSFEQYF. The CDR3 coding sequence is TGTGCCAGCAGGCTGGGAGGCGCAGATCCCTCGTTCGAGCAGTACTTC.